Here is one T cell receptor beta chain with its context. This entry is derived from a study of blood T cell repertoires in COVID-19. Overall study context: Acute and convalescent COVID-19 specimens originated in the United States, Italy and Spain.

TCRdb's copy holds only in-frame clones and misses some; the assay was immunoSEQ multiplex PCR. The table has 30,000 to 40,000 clones, 75% seen once. V was clipped by 8 bases and J by 6 bases; unmatched bases: 8. Germline V gene data show CDR1 as MNHEY and CDR2 as SVGAGI. This CDR3 has 13 amino acids. This TCR was recovered from a man older than 75 with active or convalescent COVID-19. Sequencing was done on a sample of peripheral blood. V and J are TRBV6-5 and TRBJ2-7; 9 bases match TRBD2. The CDR3 DNA sequence: TGTGCCAGCTATAGCGGGAGAGGGTCCGAGCAGTACTTC. Its protein is CASYSGRGSEQYF.